This T cell receptor (beta chain) is drawn from a study of blood T cells in healthy people across ages. As regards this clonotype: Its target is not known. With a much larger clone just one base away, this may be a read error.

Germline CDR1 SQVTM, CDR2 ANQGSEA. There are 11 residues in the CDR3. A second about 7 to 12 cycle PCR used barcoded and J-beta primers. The template-switch adaptor, which had 12 random nucleotides, put a tag on each cDNA molecule. TCRdb passed the 5' RACE reads through MiXCR, listing each CDR3 protein once. The sample includes over a million distinct CDR3 sequences, under 45% of them seen just once. Samples had at least 7 million PBMCs isolated from them. Study-level results: Getting older went along with TCR beta diversity per million T cells dropping roughly linearly.

The TCR originated in an older woman in good health. The chain links TRBV29-1 to TRBJ2-4; D unresolved. With the DNA end fitting TRBJ2-7 better, the J assignment may be wrong. Sequencing was performed on blood. CDR3 region: CSGQGAYEQYF. CDR3 nucleotides: TGCAGCGGTCAAGGTGCCTACGAGCAGTACTTC.